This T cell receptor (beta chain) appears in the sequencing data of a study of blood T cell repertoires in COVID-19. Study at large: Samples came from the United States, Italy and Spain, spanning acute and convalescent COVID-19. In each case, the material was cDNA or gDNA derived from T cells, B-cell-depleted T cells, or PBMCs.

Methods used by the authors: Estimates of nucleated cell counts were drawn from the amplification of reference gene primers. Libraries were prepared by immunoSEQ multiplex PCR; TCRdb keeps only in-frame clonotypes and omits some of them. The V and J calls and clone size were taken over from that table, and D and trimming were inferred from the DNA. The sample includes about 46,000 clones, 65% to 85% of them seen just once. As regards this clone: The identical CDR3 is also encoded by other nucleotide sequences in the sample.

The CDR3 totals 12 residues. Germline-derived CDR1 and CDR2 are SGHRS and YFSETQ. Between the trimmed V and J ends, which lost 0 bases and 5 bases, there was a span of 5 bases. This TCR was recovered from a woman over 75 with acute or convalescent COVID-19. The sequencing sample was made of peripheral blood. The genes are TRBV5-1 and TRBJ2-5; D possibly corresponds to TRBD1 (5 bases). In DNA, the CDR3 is TGCGCCAGCAGCTTGGCAGGGGAGACCCAGTACTTC. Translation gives CASSLAGETQYF.